These 3 T cell receptor beta chains share one sample of origin, sequenced in a study of human T cells and chemical hapten exposure. Single cDNA molecules in the library carried unique molecular identifiers attached during preparation. MiXCR was run by TCRdb on the reads, yielding one entry per CDR3 protein. The data show 4,000 to 5,000 distinct CDR3 sequences, approximately 49% seen once. Stated treatment: therapeutic diphenylcyclopropenone sensitization with weekly scalp DPC. This material consisted of whole blood, taken before DPC sensitization or 2, 6, or about 24 weeks after (not recorded which). Receptors originate from an adult with alopecia areata. Some clones in this sample may be carry-over from other donors' samples. This table probably holds off-target reads from a library built for another chain.

A few counts support this clonotype. This sequence joins TRBV10-2 and TRBJ2-3; 9 positions match TRBD1. V dropped 0 bases and J dropped 9; count of bases not matched to a gene: 7. The CDR3 consists of 15 residues. CDR1 and CDR2 (germline): WSHSY, SAAADI. CDR3 residues: CASSESSGQGYTQYF. The CDR3 DNA is TGCGCCAGCAGTGAGTCGAGTGGACAGGGGTACACGCAGTATTTT.

CDR3 sequence reads: CASSLIQGAREKLFF. CDR3 DNA sequence: TGCGCCAGCAGCTTAATTCAGGGGGCGCGTGAAAAACTGTTTTTT. The rearrangement links TRBV5-1 to TRBJ1-4; TRBD1 aligns across 8 bases. The V segment lost 2 bases and the J segment 7 bases; nucleotides outside the gene matches: 7. This CDR3 region has 15 residues. Germline loops: CDR1 SGHRS, CDR2 YFSETQ.

This clonotype came up a few times. This chain joins TRBV5-1 and TRBJ2-3; D is uncertain. This CDR3 comprises 15 residues. Trimming took off 4 bases at V and 0 bases at J, with 12 bases between the two ends. Germline-derived CDR1 and CDR2 are SGHRS and YFSETQ. The CDR3 reads CASSRRPASTDTQYF. DNA of the CDR3: TGCGCCAGCAGCCGCCGCCCGGCTAGCACAGATACGCAGTATTTT.